This T cell receptor (beta chain) derives from a study of blood T cell repertoires in COVID-19. At the level of the study: Both acute and convalescent COVID-19 samples were obtained from the United States, Italy and Spain. PBMCs, B-cell-depleted T cells, or T cells provided the cDNA or gDNA that made up the material.

Trimming removed 4 bases from V and 3 bases from J; junction bases left unmatched: 6. Germline V gene sequence: CDR1 MDHEN, CDR2 SYDVKM. There are 15 residues in the CDR3. This clone has a handful of counts. As handled by the study authors: Reference gene primer amplification yielded estimated nucleated cell counts. Assay: immunoSEQ multiplex PCR; the TCRdb copy retains only in-frame clones and omits some. The V and J calls and clone size come from that table; D and trimming were worked out from the DNA. The table includes around 100,000 clones, 70% to 80% detected once. The sequenced sample was peripheral blood. This clonotype was obtained from a woman in her 70s with acute or convalescent COVID-19. The rearrangement joins TRBV28 to TRBJ2-5; 9 positions agree with TRBD1. This chain's CDR3 is CASSSLRTGEETQYF. CDR3 nucleotides: TGTGCCAGCAGTTCCCTAAGGACAGGGGAAGAGACCCAGTACTTC.